The clone carrying this T cell receptor (beta chain) was picked up a small number of times. Its specificity is not known. The sample belongs to a study of identical twins. Overall study findings and caveats: Where beta out-of-frame sequences were concerned, excess twin sharing was weaker.

Carrying unique molecular identifiers, the cDNA also gained a universal primer site through template switching. In TCRdb, the 5' RACE reads were re-called with MiXCR into one record per CDR3 protein. The sample carries around 340,000 distinct CDR3 sequences, about 12% recorded once. Germline-derived CDR1 and CDR2 are LGHDT and YNNKEL (reference sequence). This CDR3 spans 16 amino acids. V gave up 0 bases and J gave up 5 bases, with 16 bases separating them. This sample also appeared in a second study, on yellow fever vaccine responses in identical twins. That work adds: Twins' vaccine T cell response reportedly gave the appearance of partial convergence and partial personalization.

The source is a woman younger than 30 in good health. The sequencing sample was made of CD8+ T cells sorted from blood. The chain employs TRBV3-1 and TRBJ2-5; D might be TRBD2 (5 bases). The CDR3 nucleotides read TGTGCCAGCAGCCAAGAAATGAGCGACGGGGTCGAGACCCAGTACTTC. This encodes CASSQEMSDGVETQYF.